The 28 T cell receptor beta chains reported below all come from one sample, sequenced in a study of blood T cell repertoires in COVID-19. Only in-frame clones appear in the TCRdb table, and some are missing; sequencing was by immunoSEQ multiplex PCR. Altogether about 220,000 clones are present, around 80% being singletons, with the ten largest covering more than 7%. Sample: peripheral blood. The receptors originated from a woman aged 70-85 years with acute or convalescent COVID-19.

The V call is TRBV7-2, the J call TRBJ2-7, with 7 positions matching TRBD1. After removal of 5 bases from V and 4 bases from J, the junction contained 8 bases not matched to a gene. The length of the CDR3 is 14 residues. CDR1 SGHTA and CDR2 FQGNSA come from the germline V gene. The CDR3 loop reads CASSTGRGFYEQYF. DNA for the CDR3: TGTGCCAGCAGCACAGGCAGGGGGTTTTACGAGCAGTACTTC.

The chain recombines TRBV11-2 with TRBJ2-1; 8 nucleotides agree with TRBD1. The junction had 10 bases not matched to a gene; V was cut back by 6 bases and J by 9 bases. Germline V gene sequence: CDR1 SGHAT, CDR2 FQNNGV. The CDR3 extends over 14 amino acids. CDR3 protein: CASRSGQGGIEQFF. The CDR3, as DNA: TGTGCCAGCAGATCCGGACAGGGAGGCATTGAGCAGTTCTTC.

Turning to this clone: Other DNA sequences in the same sample also yield this CDR3. The chain employs TRBV6-5 and TRBJ2-7; 9 bases are shared with TRBD1. The V and J ends lost 8 bases and 4 bases, in that order; junction bases with no gene match: 6. The CDR3 totals 13 residues. The germline V gene encodes CDR1 MNHEY and CDR2 SVGAGI. The CDR3 protein is CASGRDREYEQYF. CDR3 nucleotide sequence: TGTGCCAGCGGCCGGGACAGGGAATACGAGCAGTACTTC.

The rearrangement uses TRBV27 and TRBJ2-1; no clear D. The CDR3 loop spans 13 amino acids. In germline, CDR1 is MNHEY, CDR2 SMNVEV (reference sequence). Trimming took 5 bases from V and 6 from J, leaving 11 bases between them. This chain's CDR3 is CASSPSWANEQFF. DNA of the CDR3: TGTGCCAGCAGTCCCTCCTGGGCCAATGAGCAGTTCTTC.

The chain carries TRBV6-5 and TRBJ2-7; 9 nucleotides line up with TRBD1. V shed 7 bases and J 2 bases; nucleotides not matched to a gene: 6. Germline lookup yields CDR1 MNHEY and CDR2 SVGAGI. This CDR3 is 14 amino acids long. This CDR3 reads CASNPGQGAYEQYF. CDR3 nucleotides: TGTGCCAGCAACCCGGGACAGGGAGCCTACGAGCAGTACTTC.

The chain joins TRBV5-1 to TRBJ1-2; a possible D gene is TRBD1 (6 bases). The germline gives CDR1 SGHRS, CDR2 YFSETQ. With 2 bases removed from V and 8 bases from J, the gap between germline ends came to 13 bases. The CDR3 extends over 13 amino acids. The CDR3 here is CASSLRQAGGYTF. CDR3 nucleotide sequence: TGCGCCAGCAGCTTAAGACAGGCTGGAGGCTACACCTTC.

V and J are TRBV4-1 and TRBJ2-3, with TRBD1 matching 7 bases. V dropped 4 bases and J dropped 3; count of bases not matched to a gene: 10. Germline V gene sequence: CDR1 MGHRA, CDR2 YSYEKL. This CDR3 spans 16 amino acids. The CDR3 region has the DNA TGCGCCAGCAGCCCCCGACCGGGACAGCGTACAGATACGCAGTATTTT. Its protein product is CASSPRPGQRTDTQYF.

Of note for this clone: Distinct nucleotide sequences in the sample also encode this CDR3. The rearrangement uses TRBV6-1 and TRBJ2-2; a weak D match, TRBD1 (5 bases). V lost 2 bases, J lost 5 bases, and 6 bases lay in between. This CDR3 comprises 13 residues. Germline V gives CDR1 MNHNS, CDR2 SASEGT. CDR3 DNA: TGTGCCAGCAGTGAACAGGGTACCGGGGAGCTGTTTTTT. Translating gives CASSEQGTGELFF.

The chain combines TRBV9 with TRBJ2-3; D remains unclear. The V and J ends lost 2 bases and 4 bases respectively, with 11 bases between them. The CDR3 has 14 residues. Germline V gene data show CDR1 as SGDLS and CDR2 as YYNGEE. Written as DNA, the CDR3 is TGTGCCAGCAGCGTGAGAGAACGCGCAGATACGCAGTATTTT. Protein product: CASSVRERADTQYF.

This clone was counted a few times. The chain employs TRBV7-9 and TRBJ2-3, with D hard to call. V shed 7 bases and J shed 7 bases, with 3 bases lying between them. The CDR3 covers 9 residues. Germline-derived CDR1 and CDR2 are SEHNR and FQNEAQ (reference sequence). The CDR3 sequence is CASNNTQYF. The CDR3 DNA reads as TGTGCCAGCAACAATACGCAGTATTTT.

This sequence joins TRBV2 and TRBJ2-1; 12 bases agree with TRBD2. Germline-derived CDR1 and CDR2 are SNHLY and FYNNEI. V was clipped by 4 bases and J by 5 bases; unmatched bases: 3. This CDR3 contains 15 residues. The chain's CDR3 is CASSVRLAGDNEQFF. The CDR3 coding sequence is TGTGCCAGCAGTGTGAGACTAGCGGGAGACAATGAGCAGTTCTTC.

The V and J genes are TRBV19 and TRBJ2-6, with TRBD1 as a possible D gene (5 bases). The CDR3 is 15 amino acids. CDR1 and CDR2 (germline): LNHDA, SQIVND (reference sequence). Trimming shortened V by 8 bases and J by 3 bases, and 14 bases separated the two germline ends. CDR3 residues: CASQNLRGGANVLTF. CDR3 nucleotide sequence: TGTGCCAGTCAAAACCTAAGGGGTGGGGCCAACGTCCTGACTTTC.

The chain links TRBV10-3 to TRBJ1-1; D is ambiguous. Germline-derived CDR1 and CDR2 are ENHRY and SYGVKD. The CDR3 length is 11 residues. Trimming left V 8 bases short and J 8 bases short, with 12 bases between. This chain's CDR3 is CAIATSGEAFF. DNA for the CDR3: TGTGCCATCGCAACAAGTGGCGAAGCTTTCTTT.

The J gene is TRBJ2-2, the V gene TRBV10-3, with 8 nucleotides matching TRBD1. Germline V lookup: CDR1 ENHRY, CDR2 SYGVKD. V lost 7 bases and J lost 7; bases outside the gene matches: 11. There are 15 residues in the CDR3. In DNA form, the CDR3 reads TGTGCCATCAAGGCGTCGGACAGGGTCCTCGGGGAGCTGTTTTTT. Its protein product is CAIKASDRVLGELFF.

The chain links TRBV4-1 to TRBJ2-5; no clear D. CDR1 MGHRA and CDR2 YSYEKL come from the germline V gene. The CDR3 length is 15 residues. V was shortened by 3 bases and J by 2 bases, with 13 bases between the two germline ends. CDR3 in DNA: TGCGCCAGCAGCCAGGAGACCTTCAATCAAGAGACCCAGTACTTC. It translates to CASSQETFNQETQYF.

The genes are TRBV6-5 and TRBJ2-7; 9 nucleotides line up with TRBD1. This CDR3 contains 14 residues. V was pared by 10 bases and J by 2 bases, with 9 bases of the junction left unmatched. In germline, CDR1 is MNHEY, CDR2 SVGAGI. Written as DNA, the CDR3 is TGTGCCACCCCGCCCGGGACAGGGCCCTACGAGCAGTACTTC. As protein: CATPPGTGPYEQYF.

Only a few counts were recorded for this clone. This chain links TRBV2 with TRBJ2-7, with a possible D match to TRBD2 (6 bases). V lost 3 bases and J lost 2, with 11 bases in between. The germline V gene has CDR1 SNHLY and CDR2 FYNNEI. The CDR3 has 14 residues. The chain's CDR3 is CASSDQGGAYEQYF. The CDR3 nucleotides are TGTGCCAGCAGTGACCAGGGCGGGGCCTACGAGCAGTACTTC.

The rearrangement uses TRBV6-2 or TRBV6-3 and TRBJ1-1; unclear D gene. The germline V gene encodes CDR1 MNHEY and CDR2 SVGEGT. V dropped 0 bases and J dropped 1 base, with 3 bases sitting between them. The CDR3 is made up of 13 amino acids. The CDR3 DNA reads TGTGCCAGCAGTTACTCCCAGAACACTGAAGCTTTCTTT. It is translated as CASSYSQNTEAFF.

V usage is TRBV9 and J usage is TRBJ2-7; 11 bases agree with TRBD1. This CDR3 has 15 residues. J lost 3 bases, V lost 2 bases, and 4 bases had no gene match. CDR1 and CDR2 from the germline V gene are SGDLS and YYNGEE. The CDR3 sequence: CASSVGTGGDYEQYF. The DNA for the CDR3 is TGTGCCAGCAGCGTCGGGACAGGGGGTGACTACGAGCAGTACTTC. Combining the CDR3 with reference TRBV9 and TRBJ2-7 gives the whole variable domain DSGVTQTPKHLITATGQRVTLRCSPRSGDLSVYWYQQSLDQGLQFLIQYYNGEERAKGNILERFSAQQFPDLHSELNLSSLELGDSALYFCASSVGTGGDYEQYFGPGTRLTVT.

The chain combines TRBV5-1 with TRBJ2-3, with D perhaps TRBD2 (5 bases). This CDR3 comprises 17 residues. Germline V CDR1 and CDR2: SGHRS, YFSETQ. Trimming took 3 bases from V and 0 from J, leaving 17 bases between them. CDR3 loop: CASSSRAGGPSTDTQYF. In nucleotides, the CDR3 is TGCGCCAGCAGCTCCCGCGCCGGAGGCCCTAGCACAGATACGCAGTATTTT.

The genes are TRBV24-1 and TRBJ2-1, with TRBD1 identical over 10 bases. The CDR3 is 16 amino acids. The V segment lost 2 bases and the J segment 6 bases; nucleotides outside the gene matches: 6. Germline V gene lookup returns CDR1 KGHDR and CDR2 SFDVKD. In DNA, the CDR3 is TGTGCCACCAGTGATTCTACGGACAGGGGGTCCAATGAGCAGTTCTTC. Translated: CATSDSTDRGSNEQFF.

This rearrangement joins TRBV18 to TRBJ1-2, with no clear D. V was cut by 6 bases and J by 5 bases, with 13 bases left in between. Per the germline V gene, CDR1 is KGHSH and CDR2 is LQKENI. CDR3 length: 13 residues. The CDR3 is CASSGQSGYGYTF. The CDR3 region has the DNA TGTGCCAGCTCCGGTCAGTCAGGTTATGGCTACACCTTC. Full variable domain (outside the CDR3, taken from reference TRBV18 and TRBJ1-2): NAGVMQNPRHLVRRRGQEARLRCSPMKGHSHVYWYRQLPEEGLKFMVYLQKENIIDESGMPKERFSAEFPKEGPSILRIQQVVRGDSAAYFCASSGQSGYGYTFGSGTRLTVV.

This sequence joins TRBV2 and TRBJ1-6; unclear D gene. The V gene's germline CDR1 is SNHLY and CDR2 FYNNEI. The CDR3 is 19 residues long. Trimming shortened V by 2 bases and J by 8 bases, and 25 bases separated the two germline ends. The CDR3 DNA sequence: TGTGCCAGCAGTGAACCCGTCGGAGGGAAGCTTTATAATTATTCACCCCTCCACTTT. Translation gives CASSEPVGGKLYNYSPLHF. The variable domain in full, with the rest retrieved from reference TRBV2 and TRBJ1-6, is EPEVTQTPSHQVTQMGQEVILRCVPISNHLYFYWYRQILGQKVEFLVSFYNNEISEKSEIFDDQFSVERPDGSNFTLKIRSTKLEDSAMYFCASSEPVGGKLYNYSPLHFGNGTRLTVT.

V and J are TRBV29-1 and TRBJ1-3; weak D call: TRBD1 (5 bases). The CDR3 has 13 amino acids. Germline-derived CDR1 and CDR2 are SQVTM and ANQGSEA. V was shortened by 7 bases and J by 2 bases, with 12 bases between the two germline ends. In DNA, the CDR3 is TGCAGCGGCAGTCAGGGCCCTGGAAACACCATATATTTT. Translating it yields CSGSQGPGNTIYF. The variable domain in full, with the rest retrieved from reference TRBV29-1 and TRBJ1-3, is SAVISQKPSRDICQRGTSLTIQCQVDSQVTMMFWYRQQPGQSLTLIATANQGSEATYESGFVIDKFPISRPNLTFSTLTVSNMSPEDSSIYLCSGSQGPGNTIYFGEGSWLTVV.

This chain links TRBV3-1 (or the pseudogene TRBV3-2) with TRBJ2-3; 10 bases are a match to TRBD1. The germline CDR1 and CDR2 sequences are LGHDT and YNNKEL (reference sequence). This CDR3 comprises 17 residues. V lost 0 bases and J lost 6; bases outside the gene matches: 9. CDR3 sequence (DNA): TGTGCCAGCAGCCAAGATCGTGGGACAGGGGTTACTGATACGCAGTATTTT. It codes for CASSQDRGTGVTDTQYF.

The chain joins TRBV7-9 to TRBJ1-1; 8 bases agree with TRBD1. The ends lost 4 bases at V and 4 bases at J; junction bases unmatched: 5. Germline CDR1 is SEHNR and CDR2 is FQNEAQ (reference sequence). CDR3 length equals 14 residues. CDR3 sequence reads: CASSSTGVSTEAFF. In DNA, the CDR3 is TGTGCCAGCAGCTCGACAGGGGTGAGCACTGAAGCTTTCTTT.

The gene calls are TRBV2 and TRBJ1-5; 8 bases line up with TRBD1. CDR1 and CDR2 from the germline V gene are SNHLY and FYNNEI. Germline trimming cut 7 bases from V and 7 bases from J; bases unmatched to any gene: 6. This CDR3 is 13 amino acids long. In DNA form, the CDR3 reads TGTGCCAGCAACGACAGGGGTGGGCAGCCCCAGCATTTT. Translated: CASNDRGGQPQHF.

In regard to this clone: Other DNA sequences within the sample encode an identical CDR3. This chain uses TRBV5-1 with TRBJ2-5, with 8 bases aligning to TRBD1. The CDR3 is 14 amino acids. J was trimmed by 4 bases and V by 4 bases; bases with no gene match: 6. Germline values: CDR1 SGHRS, CDR2 YFSETQ. The CDR3 DNA reads TGCGCCAGCAGCCTACCAGGGGGCCGAGAGACCCAGTACTTC. This codes for CASSLPGGRETQYF.